Listed here are 11 T cell receptor beta chains from one sample, sequenced in a study of CD8+ T cells in alopecia areata. RNA extraction and reverse transcription yielded cDNA as sequencing template. Generated by immunoSEQ multiplex PCR, the TCRdb table keeps only in-frame clones and is missing some. The sample contains a few hundred thousand clones, around 43% of which appear only once. The treatment was: oral pan-JAK inhibitor, 5-10 mg twice daily. This specimen consisted of CD4+ T cells sorted from blood, obtained at approximately week 37, from a patient treated with tofacitinib. Receptor source: a human donor with alopecia areata.

The rearrangement uses TRBV9 and TRBJ2-5; weak D call: TRBD1 (6 bases). The CDR3 spans 15 residues. V shed 1 base and J shed 7 bases, with 17 bases lying between them. Germline CDR1 is SGDLS and CDR2 is YYNGEE. CDR3 in amino acids: CASSVKAGAMVTQYF. The DNA of the CDR3 is TGTGCCAGCAGCGTAAAGGCAGGGGCTATGGTGACCCAGTACTTC.

J is TRBJ2-2 and V is TRBV5-4; D is ambiguous. The CDR3 has 15 amino acids. In germline, CDR1 is SGHNT, CDR2 YYREEE (reference sequence). Trimming removed 0 bases at V and 1 base at J, with 7 bases between. The CDR3 DNA is TGTGCCAGCAGCTTGGGCCAGATGAACACCGGGGAGCTGTTTTTT. Translating gives CASSLGQMNTGELFF.

The genes are TRBV29-1 and TRBJ2-3; 8 bases line up with TRBD1. The CDR3 covers 15 residues. The ends lost 4 bases at V and 1 base at J; junction bases unmatched: 7. CDR1 and CDR2 from the germline V gene are SQVTM and ANQGSEA. As DNA, the CDR3 is TGCAGCGTTGGAGAGGACAGGGCCCGCACAGATACGCAGTATTTT. Translated: CSVGEDRARTDTQYF.

This clone was seen more than once but under ten times. The chain couples TRBV18 to TRBJ2-7, with D possibly being TRBD1 (6 bases). The CDR3 has 15 amino acids. V lost 2 bases and J lost 0, with 11 bases in between. CDR1 and CDR2 (germline): KGHSH, LQKENI. The CDR3 DNA is TGTGCCAGCTCACCAACCCAGGGGACCTCCTACGAGCAGTACTTC. Translated: CASSPTQGTSYEQYF. The full variable domain, its missing parts supplied by reference TRBV18 and TRBJ2-7, is NAGVMQNPRHLVRRRGQEARLRCSPMKGHSHVYWYRQLPEEGLKFMVYLQKENIIDESGMPKERFSAEFPKEGPSILRIQQVVRGDSAAYFCASSPTQGTSYEQYFGPGTRLTVT.

This clone appeared a few times. The gene calls are TRBV29-1 and TRBJ1-1; D not resolved. Deletions cut 0 bases from V and 6 bases from J, with 8 bases between. CDR3 length: 12 amino acids. CDR1 is SQVTM, CDR2 ANQGSEA, per germline. Here the CDR3 DNA reads TGCAGCGTTGAAGAAGGCGGGGCTGAAGCTTTCTTT. Its protein product is CSVEEGGAEAFF.

The V call is TRBV30, the J call TRBJ2-7; no clear D gene. V lost 0 bases and J lost 2, with 17 bases in between. The length of the CDR3 is 16 residues. CDR1 is GTSNPN, CDR2 SVGIG, per germline (reference sequence). The CDR3 protein is CAWSVMLQRTPYEQYF. CDR3 nucleotide sequence: TGTGCCTGGAGTGTAATGCTACAGCGAACCCCCTACGAGCAGTACTTC.

This rearrangement joins TRBV4-1 to TRBJ2-1; weak D call: TRBD2 (5 bases). V was shortened by 0 bases and J by 2 bases, with 14 bases between the two germline ends. The germline V gene encodes CDR1 MGHRA and CDR2 YSYEKL. The CDR3 runs to 17 residues. The CDR3, as DNA: TGCGCCAGCAGCCAAGAGCGATATTCGGGAACCTACAATGAGCAGTTCTTC. Its protein product is CASSQERYSGTYNEQFF.

This chain links TRBV7-3 with TRBJ2-5, with 11 bases that match TRBD1. V lost 5 bases, J lost 1 base, and 3 bases stayed unmatched. CDR3 size: 15 residues. Looked up from germline, CDR1 is SGHTA and CDR2 is FQGTGA. The CDR3, as DNA: TGTGCCAGCAGCCCGGACAGGGGGCCCCAAGAGACCCAGTACTTC. This translates into CASSPDRGPQETQYF.

This rearrangement joins TRBV18 to TRBJ2-1; 10 nucleotides align to TRBD1. This CDR3 is 15 amino acids long. The germline CDR1 and CDR2 sequences are KGHSH and LQKENI. V trimming: 6 bases; J trimming: 7 bases; junction bases outside the gene matches: 9. The CDR3 loop is CASSLGTGERNEQFF. CDR3 DNA: TGTGCCAGCTCCCTAGGGACAGGGGAAAGAAATGAGCAGTTCTTC. The complete variable domain, with remaining parts taken from reference TRBV18 and TRBJ2-1, reads NAGVMQNPRHLVRRRGQEARLRCSPMKGHSHVYWYRQLPEEGLKFMVYLQKENIIDESGMPKERFSAEFPKEGPSILRIQQVVRGDSAAYFCASSLGTGERNEQFFGPGTRLTVL.

This clone has a handful of counts. The gene calls are TRBV7-2 and TRBJ2-7, with TRBD1 identical over 12 bases. With V trimmed by 4 bases and J by 5 bases, 6 bases remained unmatched. The CDR3 covers 15 residues. The germline V gene has CDR1 SGHTA and CDR2 FQGNSA. In DNA, the CDR3 is TGTGCCAGCAGCTCCGGGACAGGGGGCTTCAACGAGCAGTACTTC. Translated: CASSSGTGGFNEQYF.

This sequence joins TRBV19 and TRBJ1-3, with D possibly TRBD1 on 5 matching bases. With 4 bases removed from V and 8 bases from J, the gap between germline ends came to 15 bases. Germline-derived CDR1 and CDR2 are LNHDA and SQIVND (reference sequence). This CDR3 is built from 14 residues. The DNA of the CDR3 is TGTGCCAGTAGTACCGACGGGGGACTAGACACCATATATTTT. The encoded protein is CASSTDGGLDTIYF.